This T cell receptor (beta chain) was identified during a study of T-cell reconstitution after alpha-beta-depleted transplantation in children (TCRdb year 2016). Turning to the overall study: The study quantitatively tracked T-cell immune reconstitution after TCRalphabeta/CD19-depleted allogeneic hematopoietic cell transplantation in children using TCR repertoire profiling.

The germline V gene specifies LGHNT as CDR1 and FRNRAP as CDR2. V loses 5 bases, J loses 2 bases, and the germline ends lie 19 bases apart. Spanning cysteine to phenylalanine, the CDR3 consists of 17 amino acids. Of the read, only the CDR3 DNA is kept; its 51 bases are in frame from base 1. Study-level results and caveats: About two months after transplant, the apparently early recovery of alphabetaT-cell counts reportedly depended on just several hundred clones that had expanded rapidly and came from non-depleted graft cells. In some patients, the high TCRbeta diversity seen at day 60 was put down to recipient T cells and intrathymic progenitors that had survived conditioning. Over the following months the frequencies of hyperexpanded clones went down, and after one year T-cell counts and TCRbeta diversity were mostly credited to newly produced T cells.

Preparation of the library involved PCR. TCRdb shows the sequencer as Illumina HiSeq 2500. TCR libraries were prepared with molecular barcoding, using unique molecular identifiers to normalize TCRbeta repertoire quantification. In-frame beta chains were kept once TCRdb had trimmed the public reads at Q25 with fastp and called clones with MiXCR. Every distinct CDR3 protein forms one entry, paired with its most common genes and DNA. The sample has around 670,000 distinct CDR3 sequences on record, around 13% of them singletons. The ten largest clones represent 0.79% of the sample. This clonotype was observed a few times. Its antigen is currently not known. One base away there is no much larger clone; base qualities are not given. Taken with the paper, the label for treatment or condition translates to: allogeneic hematopoietic cell transplantation with graft depleted of TCRalphabeta T cells and CD19 B cells. The transplant recipients were children given TCRalphabeta/CD19-depleted allogeneic hematopoietic cell grafts.

The rearrangement joined TRBV12-5 to TRBJ2-1; the D gene is possibly TRBD2, with 6 bases matching. The sample was PBMCs, taken before TCRalphabeta/CD19-depleted stem cell transplant. The receptor comes from a girl aged 2-10 years with congenital amegakaryocytic thrombocytopenia, due to receive a stem cell transplant. The CDR3 region reads CASGLRIAAAPYNEQFF. The base sequence is TGTGCTAGTGGTCTACGAATAGCGGCAGCACCCTACAATGAGCAGTTCTTC. Joined to the reference TRBV12-5 and TRBJ2-1 proteins, this CDR3 gives the full variable domain: DARVTQTPRHKVTEMGQEVTMRCQPILGHNTVFWYRQTMMQGLELLAYFRNRAPLDDSGMPKDRFSAEMPDATLATLKIQPSEPRDSAVYFCASGLRIAAAPYNEQFFGPGTRLTVL.